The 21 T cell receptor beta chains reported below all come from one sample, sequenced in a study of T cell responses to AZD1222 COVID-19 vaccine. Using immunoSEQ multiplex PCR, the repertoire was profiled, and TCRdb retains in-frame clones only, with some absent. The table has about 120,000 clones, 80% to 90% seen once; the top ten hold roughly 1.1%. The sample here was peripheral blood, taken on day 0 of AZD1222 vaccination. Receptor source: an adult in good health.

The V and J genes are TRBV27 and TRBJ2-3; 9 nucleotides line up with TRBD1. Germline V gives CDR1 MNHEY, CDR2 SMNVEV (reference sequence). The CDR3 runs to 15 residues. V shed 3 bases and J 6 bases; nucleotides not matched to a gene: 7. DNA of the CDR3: TGTGCCAGCAGTTTTCCCGGACAGGGGCGGGATACGCAGTATTTT. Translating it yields CASSFPGQGRDTQYF.

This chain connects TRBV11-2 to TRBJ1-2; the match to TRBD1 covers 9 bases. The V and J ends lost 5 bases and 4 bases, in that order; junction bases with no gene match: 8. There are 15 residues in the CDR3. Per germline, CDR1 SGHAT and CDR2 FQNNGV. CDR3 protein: CASSQGQGRVYGYTF. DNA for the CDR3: TGTGCCAGCAGCCAAGGACAGGGGAGGGTCTATGGCTACACCTTC.

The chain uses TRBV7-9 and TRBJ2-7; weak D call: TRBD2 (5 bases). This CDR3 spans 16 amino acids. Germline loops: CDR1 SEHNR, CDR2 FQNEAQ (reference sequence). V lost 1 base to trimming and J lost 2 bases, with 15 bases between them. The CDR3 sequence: CASSLELASYAYEQYF. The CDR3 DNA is TGTGCCAGCAGCTTAGAATTGGCTAGCTATGCCTACGAGCAGTACTTC.

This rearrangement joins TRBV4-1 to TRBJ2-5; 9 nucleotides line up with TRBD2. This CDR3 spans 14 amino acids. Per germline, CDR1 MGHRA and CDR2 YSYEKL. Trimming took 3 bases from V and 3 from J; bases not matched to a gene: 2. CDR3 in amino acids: CASSQQRGEETQYF. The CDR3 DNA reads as TGCGCCAGCAGCCAGCAGCGGGGGGAAGAGACCCAGTACTTC.

CDR3 DNA sequence: TGCGCCAGCAGCTCTTGGTTGGACAGGGCTTACACAGATACGCAGTATTTT. It is translated as CASSSWLDRAYTDTQYF. J is TRBJ2-3 and V is TRBV5-1; 8 bases agree with TRBD1. Per the germline V gene, CDR1 is SGHRS and CDR2 is YFSETQ. The length of the CDR3 is 17 residues. The trim removed 3 bases at V and 2 bases at J, leaving 11 bases unmatched. Looking up the rest from reference TRBV5-1 and TRBJ2-3 gives the full variable domain: KAGVTQTPRYLIKTRGQQVTLSCSPISGHRSVSWYQQTPGQGLQFLFEYFSETQRNKGNFPGRFSGRQFSNSRSEMNVSTLELGDSALYLCASSSWLDRAYTDTQYFGPGTRLTVL.

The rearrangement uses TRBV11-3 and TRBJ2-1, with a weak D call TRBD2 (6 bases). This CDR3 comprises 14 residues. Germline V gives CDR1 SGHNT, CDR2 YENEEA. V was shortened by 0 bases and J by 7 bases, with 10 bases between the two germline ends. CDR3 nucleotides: TGTGCCAGCAGCTTAGATTTGGCGGGGAATGAGCAGTTCTTC. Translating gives CASSLDLAGNEQFF. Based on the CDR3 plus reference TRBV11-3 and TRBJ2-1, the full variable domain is EAGVVQSPRYKIIEKKQPVAFWCNPISGHNTLYWYLQNLGQGPELLIRYENEEAVDDSQLPKDRFSAERLKGVDSTLKIQPAELGDSAVYLCASSLDLAGNEQFFGPGTRLTVL.

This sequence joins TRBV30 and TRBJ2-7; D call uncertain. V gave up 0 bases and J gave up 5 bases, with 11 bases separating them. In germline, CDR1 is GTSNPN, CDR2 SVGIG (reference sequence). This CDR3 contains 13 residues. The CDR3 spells CAWSVRAADEQYF. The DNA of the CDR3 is TGTGCCTGGAGTGTCCGGGCCGCAGACGAGCAGTACTTC.

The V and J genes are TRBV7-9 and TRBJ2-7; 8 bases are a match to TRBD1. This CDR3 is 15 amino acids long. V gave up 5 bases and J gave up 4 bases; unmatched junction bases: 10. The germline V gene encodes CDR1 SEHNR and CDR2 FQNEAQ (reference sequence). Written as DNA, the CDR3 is TGTGCCAGCAGCCCGAGGACAGGGACCCTATACGAGCAGTACTTC. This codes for CASSPRTGTLYEQYF. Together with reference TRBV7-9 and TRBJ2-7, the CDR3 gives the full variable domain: DTGVSQNPRHKITKRGQNVTFRCDPISEHNRLYWYRQTLGQGPEFLTYFQNEAQLEKSRLLSDRFSAERPKGSFSTLEIQRTEQGDSAMYLCASSPRTGTLYEQYFGPGTRLTVT.

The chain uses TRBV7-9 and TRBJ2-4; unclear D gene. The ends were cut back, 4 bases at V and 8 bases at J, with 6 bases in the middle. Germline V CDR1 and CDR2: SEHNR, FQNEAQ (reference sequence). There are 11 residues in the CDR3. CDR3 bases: TGTGCCAGCAGCTATTCGGACATTCAGTACTTC. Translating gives CASSYSDIQYF.

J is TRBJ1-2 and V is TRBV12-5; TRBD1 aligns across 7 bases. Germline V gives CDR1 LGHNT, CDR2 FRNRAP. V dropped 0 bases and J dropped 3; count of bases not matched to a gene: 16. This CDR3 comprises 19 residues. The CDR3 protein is CASGLVLSPVGGGYYGYTF. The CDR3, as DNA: TGTGCTAGTGGTTTGGTACTCTCGCCTGTGGGAGGGGGCTACTATGGCTACACCTTC.

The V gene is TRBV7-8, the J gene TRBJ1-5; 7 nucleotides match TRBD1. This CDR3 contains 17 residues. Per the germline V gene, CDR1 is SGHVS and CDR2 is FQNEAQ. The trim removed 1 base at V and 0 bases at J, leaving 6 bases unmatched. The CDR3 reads CASSLGGQFYSNQPQHF. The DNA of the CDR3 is TGTGCCAGCAGCTTAGGGGGACAGTTTTATAGCAATCAGCCCCAGCATTTT.

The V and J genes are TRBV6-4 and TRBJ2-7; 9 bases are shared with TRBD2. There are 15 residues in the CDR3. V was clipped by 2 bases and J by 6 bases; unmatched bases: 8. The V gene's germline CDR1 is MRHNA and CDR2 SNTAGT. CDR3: CASSDELAGRSEQYF. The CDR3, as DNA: TGTGCCAGCAGTGACGAGCTAGCGGGGCGGAGCGAGCAGTACTTC.

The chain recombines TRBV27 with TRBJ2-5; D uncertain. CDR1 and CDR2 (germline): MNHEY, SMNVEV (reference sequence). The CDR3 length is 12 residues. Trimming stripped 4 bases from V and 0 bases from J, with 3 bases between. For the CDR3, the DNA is TGTGCCAGCAGTTACTACCAAGAGACCCAGTACTTC. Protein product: CASSYYQETQYF.

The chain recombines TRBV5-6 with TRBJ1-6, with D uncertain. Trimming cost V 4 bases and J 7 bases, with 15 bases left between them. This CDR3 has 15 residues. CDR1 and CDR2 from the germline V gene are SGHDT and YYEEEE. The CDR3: CASSPTGLLNSPLHF. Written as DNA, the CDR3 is TGTGCCAGCAGCCCCACCGGACTGTTAAATTCACCCCTCCACTTT.

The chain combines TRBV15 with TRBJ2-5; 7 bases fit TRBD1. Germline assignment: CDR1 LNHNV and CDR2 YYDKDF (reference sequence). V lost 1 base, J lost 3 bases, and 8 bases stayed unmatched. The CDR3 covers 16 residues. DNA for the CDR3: TGTGCCACCAGCAGAGGAAGGAGCACAGGGGAAGAGACCCAGTACTTC. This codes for CATSRGRSTGEETQYF.

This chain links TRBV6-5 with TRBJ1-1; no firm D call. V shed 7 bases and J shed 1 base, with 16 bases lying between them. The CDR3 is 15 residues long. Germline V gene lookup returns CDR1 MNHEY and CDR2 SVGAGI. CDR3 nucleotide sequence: TGTGCCAGCACACCGAGGAGGGTCTCGAACACTGAAGCTTTCTTT. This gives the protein CASTPRRVSNTEAFF.

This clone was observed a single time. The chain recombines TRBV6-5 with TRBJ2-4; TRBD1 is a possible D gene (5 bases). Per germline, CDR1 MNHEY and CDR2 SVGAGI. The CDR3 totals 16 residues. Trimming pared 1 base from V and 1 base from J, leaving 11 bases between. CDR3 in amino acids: CASSYWTRPAKNIQYF. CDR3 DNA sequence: TGTGCCAGCAGTTACTGGACACGCCCGGCCAAAAACATTCAGTACTTC.

CDR3 in DNA: TGTGCCAGCAGTTACGGTGAGGTCAGGTTGGTCGCTGAAGCTTTCTTT. This translates into CASSYGEVRLVAEAFF. This chain joins TRBV6-5 and TRBJ1-1; D remains ambiguous. The CDR3 runs 16 residues. With 2 bases removed from V and 6 bases from J, the gap between germline ends came to 19 bases. Germline CDR1 MNHEY, CDR2 SVGAGI.

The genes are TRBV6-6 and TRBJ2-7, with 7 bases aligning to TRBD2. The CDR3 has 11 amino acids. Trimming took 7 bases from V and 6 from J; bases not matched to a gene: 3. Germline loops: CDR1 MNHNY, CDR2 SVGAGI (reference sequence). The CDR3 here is CASIGGGEQYF. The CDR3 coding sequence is TGTGCCAGCATTGGGGGGGGCGAGCAGTACTTC.

CDR3 sequence: CASSAPSNTGELFF. As DNA, the CDR3 is TGTGCCAGCAGCGCCCCCTCGAACACCGGGGAGCTGTTTTTT. The chain is built from TRBV9 and TRBJ2-2, with D hard to call. The length of the CDR3 is 14 residues. Per germline, CDR1 SGDLS and CDR2 YYNGEE. V shed 3 bases and J shed 0 bases, with 6 bases lying between them.

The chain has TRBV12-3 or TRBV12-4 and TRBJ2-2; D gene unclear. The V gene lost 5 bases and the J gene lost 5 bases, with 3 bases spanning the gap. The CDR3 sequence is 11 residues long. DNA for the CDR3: TGTGCCAGCAGTCGAACCGGGGAGCTGTTTTTT. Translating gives CASSRTGELFF.